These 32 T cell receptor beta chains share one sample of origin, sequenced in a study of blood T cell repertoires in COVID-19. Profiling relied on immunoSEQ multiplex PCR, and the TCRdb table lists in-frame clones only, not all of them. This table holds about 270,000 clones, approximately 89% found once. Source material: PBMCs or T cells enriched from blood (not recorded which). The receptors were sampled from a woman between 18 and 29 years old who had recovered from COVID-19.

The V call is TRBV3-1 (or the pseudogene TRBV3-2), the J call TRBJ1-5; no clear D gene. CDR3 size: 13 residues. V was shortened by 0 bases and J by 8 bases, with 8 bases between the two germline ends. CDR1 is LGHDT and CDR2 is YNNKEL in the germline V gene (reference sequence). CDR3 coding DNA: TGTGCCAGCAGCCAAGAATTTTCGGAGCCCCAGCATTTT. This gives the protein CASSQEFSEPQHF.

Written as DNA, the CDR3 is TGTGCCAGCGGATTTGGACAGGGAGCTGAAGCTTTCTTT. It translates to CASGFGQGAEAFF. V and J are TRBV27 and TRBJ1-1; 8 bases align to TRBD1. With V trimmed by 8 bases and J by 6 bases, 8 bases remained unmatched. Germline V gene data show CDR1 as MNHEY and CDR2 as SMNVEV (reference sequence). The CDR3 length is 13 residues.

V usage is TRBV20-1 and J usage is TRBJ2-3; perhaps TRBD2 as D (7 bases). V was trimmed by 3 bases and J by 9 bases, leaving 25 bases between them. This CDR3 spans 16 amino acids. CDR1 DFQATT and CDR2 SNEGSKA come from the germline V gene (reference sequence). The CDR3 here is CSASLFGGPQGMTQYF. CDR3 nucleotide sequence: TGCAGTGCTAGTCTCTTCGGGGGGCCCCAAGGAATGACGCAGTATTTT.

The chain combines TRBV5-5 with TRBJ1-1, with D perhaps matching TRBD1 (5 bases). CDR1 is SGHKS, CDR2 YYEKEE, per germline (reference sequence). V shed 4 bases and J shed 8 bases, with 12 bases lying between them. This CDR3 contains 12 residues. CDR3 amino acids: CASSKGPLEAFF. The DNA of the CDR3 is TGTGCCAGCAGCAAGGGGCCACTGGAAGCTTTCTTT.

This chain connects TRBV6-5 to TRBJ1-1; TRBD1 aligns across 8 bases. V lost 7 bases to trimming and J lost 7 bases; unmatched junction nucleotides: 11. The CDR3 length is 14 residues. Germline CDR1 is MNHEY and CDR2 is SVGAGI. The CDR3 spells CASIRDRRYGEAFF. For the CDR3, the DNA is TGTGCCAGCATTAGGGACAGGCGTTACGGTGAAGCTTTCTTT.

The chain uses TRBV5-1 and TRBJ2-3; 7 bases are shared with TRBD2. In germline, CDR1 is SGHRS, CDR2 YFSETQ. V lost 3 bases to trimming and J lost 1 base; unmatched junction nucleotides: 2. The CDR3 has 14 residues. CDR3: CASSSTSGTDTQYF. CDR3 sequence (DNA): TGCGCCAGCAGCTCAACTAGCGGCACAGATACGCAGTATTTT.

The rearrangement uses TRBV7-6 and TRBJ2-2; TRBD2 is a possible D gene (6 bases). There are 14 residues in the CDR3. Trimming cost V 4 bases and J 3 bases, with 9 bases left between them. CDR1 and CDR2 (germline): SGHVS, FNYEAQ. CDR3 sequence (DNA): TGTGCCAGCAGCTCGGGACTTTACACCGGGGAGCTGTTTTTT. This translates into CASSSGLYTGELFF.

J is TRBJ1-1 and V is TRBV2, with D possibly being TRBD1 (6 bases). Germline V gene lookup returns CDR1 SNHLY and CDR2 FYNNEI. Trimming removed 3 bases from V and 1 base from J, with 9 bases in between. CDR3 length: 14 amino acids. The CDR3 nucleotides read TGTGCCAGCAGTGACACAGGGTCGAACACTGAAGCTTTCTTT. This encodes CASSDTGSNTEAFF.

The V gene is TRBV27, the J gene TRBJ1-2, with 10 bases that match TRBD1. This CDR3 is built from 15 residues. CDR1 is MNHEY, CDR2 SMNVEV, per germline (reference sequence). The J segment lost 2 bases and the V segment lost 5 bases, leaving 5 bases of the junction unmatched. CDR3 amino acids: CASSQTGGGNYGYTF. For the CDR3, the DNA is TGTGCCAGCAGTCAGACAGGGGGCGGGAACTATGGCTACACCTTC.

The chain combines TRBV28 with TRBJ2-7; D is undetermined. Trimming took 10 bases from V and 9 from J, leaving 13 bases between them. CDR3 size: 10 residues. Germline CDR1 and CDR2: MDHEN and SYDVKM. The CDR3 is CATSEDGQYF. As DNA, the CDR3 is TGTGCCACCTCAGAGGATGGGCAGTACTTC.

The CDR3 DNA reads as TGTGCCAGCAGCTTGGGGGGTCCCAGAACCGGGACCCAGTACTTC. It is translated as CASSLGGPRTGTQYF. This chain uses TRBV7-6 with TRBJ2-5, with a possible D match to TRBD2 (6 bases). V shed 3 bases and J shed 7 bases, with 18 bases lying between them. Germline CDR1 is SGHVS and CDR2 is FNYEAQ. This CDR3 is built from 15 residues.

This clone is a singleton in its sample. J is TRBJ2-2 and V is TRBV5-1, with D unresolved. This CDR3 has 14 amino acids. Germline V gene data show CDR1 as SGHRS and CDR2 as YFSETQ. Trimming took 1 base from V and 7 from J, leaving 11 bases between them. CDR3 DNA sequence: TGCGCCAGCAGCTTGTTTCCCGAGGTCGGGGAGCTGTTTTTT. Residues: CASSLFPEVGELFF.

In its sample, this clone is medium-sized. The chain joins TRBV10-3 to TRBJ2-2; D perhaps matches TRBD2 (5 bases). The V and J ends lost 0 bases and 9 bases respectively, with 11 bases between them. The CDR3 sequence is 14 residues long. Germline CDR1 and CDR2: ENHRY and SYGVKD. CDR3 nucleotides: TGTGCCATCAGTGAGTCGAATACGGGGTGGGAGCTGTTTTTT. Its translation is CAISESNTGWELFF.

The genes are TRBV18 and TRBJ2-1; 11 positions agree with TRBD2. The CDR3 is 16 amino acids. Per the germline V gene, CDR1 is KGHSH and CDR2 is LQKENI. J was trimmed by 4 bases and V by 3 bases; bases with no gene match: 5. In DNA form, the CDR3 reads TGTGCCAGCTCACCTACTAGCGGGGGATTTTACAATGAGCAGTTCTTC. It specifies CASSPTSGGFYNEQFF.

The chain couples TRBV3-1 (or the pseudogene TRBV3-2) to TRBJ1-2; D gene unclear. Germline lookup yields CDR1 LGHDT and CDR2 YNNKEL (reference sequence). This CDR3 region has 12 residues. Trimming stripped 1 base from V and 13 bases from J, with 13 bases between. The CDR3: CASSQVEGSCTF. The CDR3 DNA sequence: TGTGCCAGCAGCCAAGTTGAGGGTTCCTGCACCTTC.

Here the CDR3 reads CSVWEGQGRVVAFF. The CDR3 DNA is TGCAGCGTCTGGGAGGGACAGGGGAGGGTGGTAGCTTTCTTT. V usage is TRBV29-1 and J usage is TRBJ1-1; 10 bases are shared with TRBD1. The CDR3 spans 14 residues. In germline, CDR1 is SQVTM, CDR2 ANQGSEA. V trimming: 6 bases; J trimming: 10 bases; junction bases outside the gene matches: 14.

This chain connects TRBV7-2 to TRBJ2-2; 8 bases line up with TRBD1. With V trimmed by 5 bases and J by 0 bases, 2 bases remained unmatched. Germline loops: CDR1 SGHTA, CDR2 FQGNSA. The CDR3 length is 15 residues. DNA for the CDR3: TGTGCCAGCAGCCAACAGGGGGCGAACACCGGGGAGCTGTTTTTT. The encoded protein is CASSQQGANTGELFF.

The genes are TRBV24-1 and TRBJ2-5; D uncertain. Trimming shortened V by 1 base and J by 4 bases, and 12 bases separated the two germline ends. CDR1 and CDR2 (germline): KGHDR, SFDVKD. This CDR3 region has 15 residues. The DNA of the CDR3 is TGTGCCACCAGTGATTTATCGGCGGCAAGAGAGACCCAGTACTTC. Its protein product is CATSDLSAARETQYF.

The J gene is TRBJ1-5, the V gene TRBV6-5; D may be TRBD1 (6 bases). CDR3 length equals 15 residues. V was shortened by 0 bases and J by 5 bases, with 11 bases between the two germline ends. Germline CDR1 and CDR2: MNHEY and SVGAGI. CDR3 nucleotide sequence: TGTGCCAGCAGTTACTCAATGTCAGGGGATCAGCCCCAGCATTTT. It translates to CASSYSMSGDQPQHF.

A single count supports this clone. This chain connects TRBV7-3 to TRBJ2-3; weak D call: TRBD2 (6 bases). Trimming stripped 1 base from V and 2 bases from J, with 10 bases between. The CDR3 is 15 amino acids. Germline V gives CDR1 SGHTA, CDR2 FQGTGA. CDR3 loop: CASSLIPSVTDTQYF. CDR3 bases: TGTGCCAGCAGCTTAATCCCTAGCGTCACAGATACGCAGTATTTT.

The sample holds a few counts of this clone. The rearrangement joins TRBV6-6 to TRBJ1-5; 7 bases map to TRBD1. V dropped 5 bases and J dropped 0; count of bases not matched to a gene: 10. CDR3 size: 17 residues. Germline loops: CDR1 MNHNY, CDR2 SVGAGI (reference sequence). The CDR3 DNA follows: TGTGCCAGCAGTCCGGGACAGTTCCTAAATAGCAATCAGCCCCAGCATTTT. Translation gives CASSPGQFLNSNQPQHF.

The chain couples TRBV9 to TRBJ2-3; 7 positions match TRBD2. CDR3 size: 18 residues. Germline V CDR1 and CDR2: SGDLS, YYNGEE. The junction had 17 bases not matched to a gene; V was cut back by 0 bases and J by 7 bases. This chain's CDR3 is CASSVESGGPLGIYTQYF. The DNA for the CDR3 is TGTGCCAGCAGCGTAGAATCGGGAGGTCCCCTAGGGATTTATACGCAGTATTTT. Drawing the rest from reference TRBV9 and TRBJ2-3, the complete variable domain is DSGVTQTPKHLITATGQRVTLRCSPRSGDLSVYWYQQSLDQGLQFLIQYYNGEERAKGNILERFSAQQFPDLHSELNLSSLELGDSALYFCASSVESGGPLGIYTQYFGPGTRLTVL.

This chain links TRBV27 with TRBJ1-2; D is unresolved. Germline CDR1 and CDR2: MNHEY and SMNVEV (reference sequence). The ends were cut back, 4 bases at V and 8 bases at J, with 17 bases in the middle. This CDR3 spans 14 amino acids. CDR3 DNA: TGTGCCAGCAGTTCCCCCCGGGAATCTTACGGCTACACCTTC. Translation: CASSSPRESYGYTF.

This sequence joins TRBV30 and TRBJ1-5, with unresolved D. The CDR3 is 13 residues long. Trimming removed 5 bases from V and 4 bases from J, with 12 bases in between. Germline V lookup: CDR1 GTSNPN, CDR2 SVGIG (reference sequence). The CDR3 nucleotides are TGTGCCTGGGGTATTGCCGGTAATCAGCCCCAGCATTTT. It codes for CAWGIAGNQPQHF.

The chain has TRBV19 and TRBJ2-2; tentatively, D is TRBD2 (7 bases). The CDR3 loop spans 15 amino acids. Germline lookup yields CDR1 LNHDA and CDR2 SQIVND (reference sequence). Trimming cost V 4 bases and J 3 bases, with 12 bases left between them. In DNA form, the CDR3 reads TGTGCCAGTAGTACCGGGGGGCAATACACCGGGGAGCTGTTTTTT. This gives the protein CASSTGGQYTGELFF.

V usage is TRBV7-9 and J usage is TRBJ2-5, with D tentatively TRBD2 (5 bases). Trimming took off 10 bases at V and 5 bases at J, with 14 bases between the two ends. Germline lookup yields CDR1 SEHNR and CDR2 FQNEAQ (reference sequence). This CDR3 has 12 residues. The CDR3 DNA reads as TGTGCCACCACTCCGGAGGTCGAGACCCAGTACTTC. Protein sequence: CATTPEVETQYF. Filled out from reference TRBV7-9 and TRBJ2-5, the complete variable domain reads DTGVSQNPRHKITKRGQNVTFRCDPISEHNRLYWYRQTLGQGPEFLTYFQNEAQLEKSRLLSDRFSAERPKGSFSTLEIQRTEQGDSAMYLCATTPEVETQYFGPGTRLLVL.

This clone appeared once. As DNA, the CDR3 is TGTGCCAGCAGCTCTATATTTACCGGGACAGCGAACACTGAAGCTTTCTTT. Encoded protein: CASSSIFTGTANTEAFF. The V call is TRBV7-9, the J call TRBJ1-1; 7 positions match TRBD1. CDR1 is SEHNR, CDR2 FQNEAQ, per germline (reference sequence). Trimming at V came to 4 bases and at J to 1 base, leaving 12 bases not matched to a gene. There are 17 residues in the CDR3.

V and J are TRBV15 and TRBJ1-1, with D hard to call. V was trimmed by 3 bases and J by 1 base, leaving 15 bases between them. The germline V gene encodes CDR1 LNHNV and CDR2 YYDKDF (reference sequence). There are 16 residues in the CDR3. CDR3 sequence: CATSSVLGRGNTEAFF. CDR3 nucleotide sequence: TGTGCCACCAGCAGCGTCCTGGGGAGAGGGAACACTGAAGCTTTCTTT.

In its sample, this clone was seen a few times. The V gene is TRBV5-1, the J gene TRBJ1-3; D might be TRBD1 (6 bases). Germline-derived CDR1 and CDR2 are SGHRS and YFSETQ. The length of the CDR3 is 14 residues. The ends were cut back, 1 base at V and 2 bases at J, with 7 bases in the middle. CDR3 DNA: TGCGCCAGCAGCTTGTCAGGGGCTGGAAACACCATATATTTT. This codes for CASSLSGAGNTIYF.

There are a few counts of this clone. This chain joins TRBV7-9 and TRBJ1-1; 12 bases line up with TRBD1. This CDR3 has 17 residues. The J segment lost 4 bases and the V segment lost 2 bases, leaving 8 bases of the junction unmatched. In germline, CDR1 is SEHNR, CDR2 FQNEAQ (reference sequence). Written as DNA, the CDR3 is TGTGCCAGCAGCTTACCCCGGGACAGGGGGCGGGCCACTGAAGCTTTCTTT. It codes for CASSLPRDRGRATEAFF.

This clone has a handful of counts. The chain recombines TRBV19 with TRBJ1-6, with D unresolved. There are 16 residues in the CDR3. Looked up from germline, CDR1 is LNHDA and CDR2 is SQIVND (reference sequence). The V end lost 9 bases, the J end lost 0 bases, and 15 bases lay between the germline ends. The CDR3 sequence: CASRISESSYNSPLHF. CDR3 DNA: TGTGCCAGCAGGATTTCTGAGAGCTCCTATAATTCACCCCTCCACTTT.

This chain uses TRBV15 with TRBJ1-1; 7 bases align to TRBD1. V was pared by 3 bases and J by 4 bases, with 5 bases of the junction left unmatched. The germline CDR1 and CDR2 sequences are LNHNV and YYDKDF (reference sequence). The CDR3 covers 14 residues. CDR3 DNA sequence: TGTGCCACCAGCAGGGACAGGTTTGGCACTGAAGCTTTCTTT. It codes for CATSRDRFGTEAFF.